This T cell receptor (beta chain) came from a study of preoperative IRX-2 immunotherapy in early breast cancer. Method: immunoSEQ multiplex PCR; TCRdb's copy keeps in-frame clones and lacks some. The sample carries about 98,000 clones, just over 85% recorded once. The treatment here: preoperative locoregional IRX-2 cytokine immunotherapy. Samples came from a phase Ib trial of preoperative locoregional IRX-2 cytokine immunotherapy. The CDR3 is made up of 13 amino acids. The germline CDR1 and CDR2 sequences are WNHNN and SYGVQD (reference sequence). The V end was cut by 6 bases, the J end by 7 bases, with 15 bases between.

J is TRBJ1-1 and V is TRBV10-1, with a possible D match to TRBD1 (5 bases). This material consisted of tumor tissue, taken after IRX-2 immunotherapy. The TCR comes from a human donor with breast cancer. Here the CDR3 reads CASREGGDGEAFF. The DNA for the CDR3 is TGCGCCAGCAGGGAGGGCGGGGACGGTGAAGCTTTCTTT.